The 2 T cell receptor beta chains given below trace back to one sample, sequenced in a study of shared clonotypes between healthy human individuals. TCRdb keeps only in-frame clones here, not all; method: immunoSEQ multiplex PCR. The table includes 2 million to 2.5 million clones, roughly 95% detected once. Material for sequencing was naive CD4+ T cells sorted from blood. Regarding subset: CD45RA+ positively selected. Receptors were obtained from a man younger than 30 in good health.

The chain combines TRBV5-6 with TRBJ2-7; D is possibly TRBD1 (6 bases). Trimming took off 0 bases at V and 7 bases at J, with 14 bases between the two ends. This CDR3 spans 14 amino acids. Germline V gene sequence: CDR1 SGHDT, CDR2 YYEEEE. CDR3 amino acids: CASSLAQGFREQYF. The CDR3 DNA is TGTGCCAGCAGCTTGGCACAGGGTTTCCGGGAGCAGTACTTC.

DNA of the CDR3: TGTGCCAGCAGGGGGGAGTCAAGCGAGCAGTTCTTC. Translated: CASRGESSEQFF. The chain has TRBV2 and TRBJ2-1, with D perhaps being TRBD1 or TRBD2 (5 bases each). Germline values: CDR1 SNHLY, CDR2 FYNNEI. Trimming removed 6 bases from V and 10 bases from J, with 13 bases in between. The CDR3 runs 12 residues. The whole variable domain, filled in from reference TRBV2 and TRBJ2-1, reads EPEVTQTPSHQVTQMGQEVILRCVPISNHLYFYWYRQILGQKVEFLVSFYNNEISEKSEIFDDQFSVERPDGSNFTLKIRSTKLEDSAMYFCASRGESSEQFFGPGTRLTVL.